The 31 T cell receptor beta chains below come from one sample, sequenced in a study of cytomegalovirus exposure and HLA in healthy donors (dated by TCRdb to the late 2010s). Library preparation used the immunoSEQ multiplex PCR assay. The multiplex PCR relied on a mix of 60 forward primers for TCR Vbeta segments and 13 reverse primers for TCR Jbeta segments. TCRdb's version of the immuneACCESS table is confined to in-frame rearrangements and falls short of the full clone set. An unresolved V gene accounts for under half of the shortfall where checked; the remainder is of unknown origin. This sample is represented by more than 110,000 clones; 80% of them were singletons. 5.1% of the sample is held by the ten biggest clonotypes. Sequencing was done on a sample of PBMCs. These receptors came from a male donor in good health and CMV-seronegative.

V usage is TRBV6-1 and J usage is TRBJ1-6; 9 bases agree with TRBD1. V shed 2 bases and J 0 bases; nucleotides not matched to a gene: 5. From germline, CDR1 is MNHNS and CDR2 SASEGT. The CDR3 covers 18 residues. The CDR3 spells CASSEQGQGLSYNSPLHF. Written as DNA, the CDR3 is TGTGCCAGCAGTGAACAAGGACAGGGGCTCTCCTATAATTCACCCCTCCACTTT.

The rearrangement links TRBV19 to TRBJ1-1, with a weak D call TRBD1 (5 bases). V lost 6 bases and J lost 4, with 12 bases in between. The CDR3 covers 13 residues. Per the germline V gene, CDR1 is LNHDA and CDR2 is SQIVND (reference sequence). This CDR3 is CASRPGVRTEAFF. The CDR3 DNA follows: TGTGCCAGTAGACCGGGGGTGCGCACTGAAGCTTTCTTT.

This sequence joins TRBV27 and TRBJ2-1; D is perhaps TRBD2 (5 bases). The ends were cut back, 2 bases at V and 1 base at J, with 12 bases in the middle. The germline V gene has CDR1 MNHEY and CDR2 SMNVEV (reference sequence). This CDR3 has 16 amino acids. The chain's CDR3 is CASSLKPGFSYNEQFF. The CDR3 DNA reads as TGTGCCAGCAGTTTAAAGCCGGGGTTTTCCTACAATGAGCAGTTCTTC.

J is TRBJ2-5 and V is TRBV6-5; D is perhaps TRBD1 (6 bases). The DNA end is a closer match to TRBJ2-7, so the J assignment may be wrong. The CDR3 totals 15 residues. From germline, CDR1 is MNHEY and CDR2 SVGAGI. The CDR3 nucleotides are TGTGCCAGCAGTTACAATCGGGACAAGAAGTTCGAGCAGTACTTC. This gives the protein CASSYNRDKKFEQYF.

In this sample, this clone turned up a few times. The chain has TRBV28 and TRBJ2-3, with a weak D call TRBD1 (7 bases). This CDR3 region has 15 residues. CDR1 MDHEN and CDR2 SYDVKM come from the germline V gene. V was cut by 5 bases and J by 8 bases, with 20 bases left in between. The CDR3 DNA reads TGTGCCAGCAGTCTACCCGGGACAGCGGAGGGTACGCAGTATTTT. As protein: CASSLPGTAEGTQYF. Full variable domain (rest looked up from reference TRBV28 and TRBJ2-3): DVKVTQSSRYLVKRTGEKVFLECVQDMDHENMFWYRQDPGLGLRLIYFSYDVKMKEKGDIPEGYSVSREKKERFSLILESASTNQTSMYLCASSLPGTAEGTQYFGPGTRLTVL.

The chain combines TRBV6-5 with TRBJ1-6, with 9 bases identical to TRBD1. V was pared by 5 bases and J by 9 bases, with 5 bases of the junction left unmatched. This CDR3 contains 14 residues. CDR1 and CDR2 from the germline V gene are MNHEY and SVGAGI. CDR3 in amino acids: CASSPGQGISPLHF. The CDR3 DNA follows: TGTGCCAGCAGTCCGGGACAGGGAATTTCACCCCTCCACTTT.

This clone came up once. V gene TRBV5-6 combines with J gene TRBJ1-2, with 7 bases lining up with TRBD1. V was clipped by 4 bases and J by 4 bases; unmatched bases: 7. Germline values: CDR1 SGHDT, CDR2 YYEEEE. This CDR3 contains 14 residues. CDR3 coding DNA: TGTGCCAGCAGCCCAACAGGGGTTGTCTATGGCTACACCTTC. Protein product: CASSPTGVVYGYTF.

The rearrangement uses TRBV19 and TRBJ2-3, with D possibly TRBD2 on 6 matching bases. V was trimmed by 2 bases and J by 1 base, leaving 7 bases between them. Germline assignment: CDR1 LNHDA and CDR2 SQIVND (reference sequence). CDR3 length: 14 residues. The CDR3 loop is CASSIREGTDTQYF. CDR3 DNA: TGTGCCAGTAGTATAAGGGAGGGCACAGATACGCAGTATTTT.

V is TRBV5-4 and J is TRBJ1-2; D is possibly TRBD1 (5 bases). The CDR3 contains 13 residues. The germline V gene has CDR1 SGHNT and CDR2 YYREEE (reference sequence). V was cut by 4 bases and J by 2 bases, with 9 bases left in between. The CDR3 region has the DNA TGTGCCAGCAGCCCACAGGAAAACTATGGCTACACCTTC. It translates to CASSPQENYGYTF.

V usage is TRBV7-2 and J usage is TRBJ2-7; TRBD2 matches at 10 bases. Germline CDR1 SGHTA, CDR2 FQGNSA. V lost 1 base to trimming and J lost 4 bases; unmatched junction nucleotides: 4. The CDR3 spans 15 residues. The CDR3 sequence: CASSLVAGGRYEQYF. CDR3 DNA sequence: TGTGCCAGCAGCTTAGTAGCGGGGGGCAGGTACGAGCAGTACTTC. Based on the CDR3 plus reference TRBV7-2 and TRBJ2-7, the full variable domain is GAGVSQSPSNKVTEKGKDVELRCDPISGHTALYWYRQSLGQGLEFLIYFQGNSAPDKSGLPSDRFSAERTGGSVSTLTIQRTQQEDSAVYLCASSLVAGGRYEQYFGPGTRLTVT.

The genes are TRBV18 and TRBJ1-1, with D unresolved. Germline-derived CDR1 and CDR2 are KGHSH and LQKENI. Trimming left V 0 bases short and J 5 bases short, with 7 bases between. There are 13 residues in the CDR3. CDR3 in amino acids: CASSPPGSTEAFF. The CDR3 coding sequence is TGTGCCAGCTCACCACCGGGGAGTACTGAAGCTTTCTTT. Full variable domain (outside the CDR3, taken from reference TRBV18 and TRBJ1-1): NAGVMQNPRHLVRRRGQEARLRCSPMKGHSHVYWYRQLPEEGLKFMVYLQKENIIDESGMPKERFSAEFPKEGPSILRIQQVVRGDSAAYFCASSPPGSTEAFFGQGTRLTVV.

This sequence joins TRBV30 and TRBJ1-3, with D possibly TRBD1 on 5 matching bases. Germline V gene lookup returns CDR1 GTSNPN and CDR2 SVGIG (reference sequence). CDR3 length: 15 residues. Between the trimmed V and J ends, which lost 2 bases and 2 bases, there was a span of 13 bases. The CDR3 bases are TGTGCCTGGAGTAACAAGGGGTCGGCTGGAAACACCATATATTTT. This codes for CAWSNKGSAGNTIYF.

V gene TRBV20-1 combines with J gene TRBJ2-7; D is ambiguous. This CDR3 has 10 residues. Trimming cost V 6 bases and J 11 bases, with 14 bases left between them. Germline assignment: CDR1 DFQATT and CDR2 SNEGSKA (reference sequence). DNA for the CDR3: TGCAGTGCAAGTGGGTCCCGGGAGTACTTC. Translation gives CSASGSREYF.

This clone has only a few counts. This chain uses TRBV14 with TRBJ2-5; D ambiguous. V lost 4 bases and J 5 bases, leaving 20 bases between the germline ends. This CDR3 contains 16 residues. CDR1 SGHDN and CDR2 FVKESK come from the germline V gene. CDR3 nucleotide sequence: TGTGCCAGCAGCCGCATTCTCCCCGGCCAACAGGAGACCCAGTACTTC. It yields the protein CASSRILPGQQETQYF.

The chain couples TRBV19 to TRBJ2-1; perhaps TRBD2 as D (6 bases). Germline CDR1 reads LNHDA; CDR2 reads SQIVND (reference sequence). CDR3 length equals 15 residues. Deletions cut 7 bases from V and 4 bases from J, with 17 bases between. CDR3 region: CASKPPEGFYNEQFF. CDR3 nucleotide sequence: TGTGCCAGTAAACCCCCGGAGGGGTTTTACAATGAGCAGTTCTTC. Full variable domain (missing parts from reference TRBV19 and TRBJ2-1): DGGITQSPKYLFRKEGQNVTLSCEQNLNHDAMYWYRQDPGQGLRLIYYSQIVNDFQKGDIAEGYSVSREKKESFPLTVTSAQKNPTAFYLCASKPPEGFYNEQFFGPGTRLTVL.

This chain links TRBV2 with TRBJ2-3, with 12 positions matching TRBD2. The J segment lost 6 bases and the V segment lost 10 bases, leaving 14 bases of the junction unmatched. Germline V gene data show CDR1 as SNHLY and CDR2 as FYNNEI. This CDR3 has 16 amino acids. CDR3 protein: CATLRELAGGGDTQYF. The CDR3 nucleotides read TGTGCCACCCTTCGGGAGCTAGCGGGGGGGGGTGATACGCAGTATTTT. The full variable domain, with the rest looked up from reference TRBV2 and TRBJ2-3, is EPEVTQTPSHQVTQMGQEVILRCVPISNHLYFYWYRQILGQKVEFLVSFYNNEISEKSEIFDDQFSVERPDGSNFTLKIRSTKLEDSAMYFCATLRELAGGGDTQYFGPGTRLTVL.

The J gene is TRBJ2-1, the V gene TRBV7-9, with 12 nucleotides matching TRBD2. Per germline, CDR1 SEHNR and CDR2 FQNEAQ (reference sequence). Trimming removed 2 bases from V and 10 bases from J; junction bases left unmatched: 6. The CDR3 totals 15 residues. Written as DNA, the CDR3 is TGTGCCAGCAGCTTATCTAGCGGGGGGGCCAAGGAGCAGTTCTTC. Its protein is CASSLSSGGAKEQFF.

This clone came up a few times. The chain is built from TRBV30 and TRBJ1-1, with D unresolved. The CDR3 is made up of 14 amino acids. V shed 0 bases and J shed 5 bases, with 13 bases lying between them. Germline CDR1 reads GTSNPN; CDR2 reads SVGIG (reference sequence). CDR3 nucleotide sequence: TGTGCCTGGAGTGTTTCACCGATGAGTACTGAAGCTTTCTTT. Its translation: CAWSVSPMSTEAFF.

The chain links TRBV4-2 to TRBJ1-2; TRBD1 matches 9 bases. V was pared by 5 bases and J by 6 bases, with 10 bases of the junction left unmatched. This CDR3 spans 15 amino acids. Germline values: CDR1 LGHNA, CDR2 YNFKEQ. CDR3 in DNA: TGTGCCAGCAGCAACCCGGGGACAGGGTTTGATGGCTACACCTTC. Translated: CASSNPGTGFDGYTF.

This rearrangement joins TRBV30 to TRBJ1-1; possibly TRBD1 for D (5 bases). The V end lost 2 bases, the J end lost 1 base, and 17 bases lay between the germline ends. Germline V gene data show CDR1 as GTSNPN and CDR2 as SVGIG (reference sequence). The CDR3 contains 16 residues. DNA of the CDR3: TGTGCCTGGAGTTTTTTTGGGGCAGCCTCGAACACTGAAGCTTTCTTT. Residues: CAWSFFGAASNTEAFF.

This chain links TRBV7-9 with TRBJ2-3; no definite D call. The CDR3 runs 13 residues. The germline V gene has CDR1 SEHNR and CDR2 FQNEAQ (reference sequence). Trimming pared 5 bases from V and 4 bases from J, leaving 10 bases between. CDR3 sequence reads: CASSIGLPDTQYF. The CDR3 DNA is TGTGCCAGCAGCATCGGGTTGCCAGATACGCAGTATTTT.

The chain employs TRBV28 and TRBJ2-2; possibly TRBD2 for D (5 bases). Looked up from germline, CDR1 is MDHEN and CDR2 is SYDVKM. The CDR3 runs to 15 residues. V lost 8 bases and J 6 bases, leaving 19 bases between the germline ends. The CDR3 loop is CASSRSGKFSGELFF. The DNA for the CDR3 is TGTGCCAGCTCCAGGTCGGGGAAGTTTTCCGGGGAGCTGTTTTTT.

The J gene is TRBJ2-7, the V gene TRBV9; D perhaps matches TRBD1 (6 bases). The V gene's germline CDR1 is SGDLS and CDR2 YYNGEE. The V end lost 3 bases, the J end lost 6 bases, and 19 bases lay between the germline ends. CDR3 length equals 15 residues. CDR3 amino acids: CASSGPGHPRGEQYF. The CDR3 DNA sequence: TGTGCCAGCAGCGGCCCGGGACACCCTAGGGGCGAGCAGTACTTC.

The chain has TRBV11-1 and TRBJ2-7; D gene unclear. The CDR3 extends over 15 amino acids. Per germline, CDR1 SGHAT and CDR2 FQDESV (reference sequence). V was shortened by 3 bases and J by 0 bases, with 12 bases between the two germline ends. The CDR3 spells CASSLYPRSSYEQYF. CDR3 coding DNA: TGTGCCAGCAGCTTGTATCCCCGGAGCTCCTACGAGCAGTACTTC.

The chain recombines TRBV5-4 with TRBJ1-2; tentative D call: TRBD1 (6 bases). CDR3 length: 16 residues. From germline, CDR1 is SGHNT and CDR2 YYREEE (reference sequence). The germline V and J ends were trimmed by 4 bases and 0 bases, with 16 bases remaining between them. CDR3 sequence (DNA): TGTGCCAGCAGCACCGGGACACCCTCAGCTAACTATGGCTACACCTTC. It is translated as CASSTGTPSANYGYTF.

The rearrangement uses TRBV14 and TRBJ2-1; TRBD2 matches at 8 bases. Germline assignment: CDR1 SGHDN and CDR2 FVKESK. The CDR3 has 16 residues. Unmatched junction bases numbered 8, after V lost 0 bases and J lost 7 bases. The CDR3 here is CASSQDGGGGRNEQFF. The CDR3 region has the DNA TGTGCCAGCAGCCAAGATGGGGGCGGGGGGAGGAATGAGCAGTTCTTC.

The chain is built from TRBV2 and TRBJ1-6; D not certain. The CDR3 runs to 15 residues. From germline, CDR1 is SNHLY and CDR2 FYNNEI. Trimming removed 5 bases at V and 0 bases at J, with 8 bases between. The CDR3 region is CASSTGSSYNSPLHF. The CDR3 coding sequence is TGTGCCAGCAGTACGGGTAGCTCCTATAATTCACCCCTCCACTTT.

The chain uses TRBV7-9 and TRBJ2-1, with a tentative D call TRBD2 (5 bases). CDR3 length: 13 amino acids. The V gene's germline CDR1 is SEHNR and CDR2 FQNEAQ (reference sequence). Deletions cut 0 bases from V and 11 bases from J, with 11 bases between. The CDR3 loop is CASSLAELGQQFF. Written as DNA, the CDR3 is TGTGCCAGCAGCTTAGCCGAACTAGGTCAGCAGTTCTTC.

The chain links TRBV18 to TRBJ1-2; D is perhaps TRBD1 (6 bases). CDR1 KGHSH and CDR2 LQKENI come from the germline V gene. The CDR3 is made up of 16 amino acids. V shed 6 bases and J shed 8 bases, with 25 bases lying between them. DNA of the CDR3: TGTGCCAGCTCCAGTGAGGGGGGGGCCCCCTCGGGAGGCTACACCTTC. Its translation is CASSSEGGAPSGGYTF.

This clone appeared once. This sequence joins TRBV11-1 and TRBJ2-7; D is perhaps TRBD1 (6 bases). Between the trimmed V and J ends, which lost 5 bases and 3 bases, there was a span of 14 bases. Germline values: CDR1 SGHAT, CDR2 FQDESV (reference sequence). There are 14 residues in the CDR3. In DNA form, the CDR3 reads TGTGCCAGCAGCCCGCAGGGGTTCGGCTACGAGCAGTACTTC. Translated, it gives CASSPQGFGYEQYF.

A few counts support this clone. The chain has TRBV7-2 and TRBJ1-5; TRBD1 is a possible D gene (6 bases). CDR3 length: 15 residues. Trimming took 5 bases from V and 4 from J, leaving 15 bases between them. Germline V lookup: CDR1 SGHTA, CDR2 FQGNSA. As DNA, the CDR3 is TGTGCCAGCAGCGCCGGGACACGTGAAAATCAGCCCCAGCATTTT. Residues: CASSAGTRENQPQHF.